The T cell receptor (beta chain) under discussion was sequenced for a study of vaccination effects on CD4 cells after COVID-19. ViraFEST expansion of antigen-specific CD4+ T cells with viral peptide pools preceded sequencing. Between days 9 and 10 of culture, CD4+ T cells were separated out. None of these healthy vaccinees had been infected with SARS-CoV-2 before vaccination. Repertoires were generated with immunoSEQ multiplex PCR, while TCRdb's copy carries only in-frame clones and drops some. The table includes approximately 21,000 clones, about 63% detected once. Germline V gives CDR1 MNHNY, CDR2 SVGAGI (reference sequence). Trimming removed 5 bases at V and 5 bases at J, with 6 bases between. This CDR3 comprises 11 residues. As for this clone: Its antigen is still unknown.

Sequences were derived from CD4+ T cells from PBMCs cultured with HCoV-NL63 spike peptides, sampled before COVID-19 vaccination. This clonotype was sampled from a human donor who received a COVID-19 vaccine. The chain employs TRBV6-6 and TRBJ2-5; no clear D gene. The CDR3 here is CASSNPETQYF. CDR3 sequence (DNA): TGTGCCAGCAGTAACCCGGAGACCCAGTACTTC.